This T cell receptor (beta chain) was identified in a study of read filtering for tumor transcriptome and immune sequencing. For the study at large: IR-seq gave about 3.5 to 10.27 million TCR reads per sample; RNA-seq gave roughly 75 to 1,400.

This clonotype was recorded at least ten times. Its antigen is still unknown. The V gene lost 6 bases and the J gene lost 2 bases, with 17 bases spanning the gap. Germline values: CDR1 MNHEY, CDR2 SVGEGT. The CDR3 is 15 residues long. From approximately 430 ng of RNA, a library with molecular barcoded alpha/delta and beta/gamma adaptors was made. TCRdb analysed the reads with MiXCR anew, one entry per CDR3 protein. The repertoire includes 30,000 to 35,000 distinct CDR3 sequences, about a fifth of them detected once, and 16% sits in the top ten. Overall study findings and caveats: Dropping single-read clonotypes raised IR-seq and RNA-seq shared-clonotype correlation.

The genes are TRBV6-2 or TRBV6-3 and TRBJ2-7, with D possibly being TRBD2 (5 bases). This receptor was taken from a donor at least 40 years old with multiple myeloma. The material sequenced was a population of CD138-negative cells sorted from bone marrow. CDR3 nucleotide sequence: TGTGCCAGCAGCCAGGACTGGAGGAGACCCTACGAGCAGTACTTC. As protein: CASSQDWRRPYEQYF.